Listed here are 32 T cell receptor beta chains from one sample, sequenced in a study of control samples from healthy donors and cancer patients. Measured with immunoSEQ multiplex PCR; TCRdb has only the in-frame clones, and not every one. This table holds 98,000 or so clones, roughly 86% found once. Specimen: blood. The source is a man aged 60-69 years in good health.

V and J are TRBV5-1 and TRBJ1-2; maybe TRBD1 (6 bases). CDR3 size: 14 residues. Trimming shortened V by 5 bases and J by 2 bases, and 13 bases separated the two germline ends. CDR1 and CDR2 (germline): SGHRS, YFSETQ. The CDR3 is CASSMTGQNYGYTF. Written as DNA, the CDR3 is TGCGCCAGCAGTATGACGGGACAAAACTATGGCTACACCTTC.

The gene calls are TRBV28 and TRBJ1-2; D uncertain. V was clipped by 8 bases and J by 8 bases, with 18 bases between them. Germline lookup yields CDR1 MDHEN and CDR2 SYDVKM. The CDR3 has 13 amino acids. The CDR3 region is CASARRSLGGYTF. In nucleotides, the CDR3 is TGTGCCAGCGCCCGGAGATCTCTGGGGGGCTACACCTTC.

V and J are TRBV20-1 and TRBJ2-7; D gene uncertain. The CDR3 covers 14 residues. Trimming pared 3 bases from V and 2 bases from J, leaving 14 bases between. Germline loops: CDR1 DFQATT, CDR2 SNEGSKA (reference sequence). In DNA, the CDR3 is TGCAGTGCTAGTCCCTATGGGGTTACCTACGAGCAGTACTTC. The encoded protein is CSASPYGVTYEQYF.

The J gene is TRBJ2-1, the V gene TRBV27; D remains unclear. Trimming left V 6 bases short and J 6 bases short, with 6 bases between. The CDR3 loop spans 11 amino acids. Germline-derived CDR1 and CDR2 are MNHEY and SMNVEV (reference sequence). The CDR3 coding sequence is TGTGCCAGCAGCCTAGGCAATGAGCAGTTCTTC. Translating gives CASSLGNEQFF.

This chain uses TRBV7-3 with TRBJ2-3; D gene uncertain. Germline V CDR1 and CDR2: SGHTA, FQGTGA. The ends were cut back, 2 bases at V and 4 bases at J, with 10 bases in the middle. The CDR3 covers 14 residues. CDR3 DNA sequence: TGTGCCAGCAGCTTAGCGGCTACGGCAGATACGCAGTATTTT. This sequence encodes CASSLAATADTQYF. Complete variable domain (other parts from reference TRBV7-3 and TRBJ2-3): GAGVSQTPSNKVTEKGKYVELRCDPISGHTALYWYRQSLGQGPEFLIYFQGTGAADDSGLPNDRFFAVRPEGSVSTLKIQRTERGDSAVYLCASSLAATADTQYFGPGTRLTVL.

A single count supports this clone. V and J are TRBV19 and TRBJ1-1; 9 nucleotides agree with TRBD1. The V and J ends lost 4 bases and 1 base, in that order; junction bases with no gene match: 7. Germline CDR1 LNHDA, CDR2 SQIVND (reference sequence). The CDR3 consists of 16 residues. This CDR3 is CASSKGTGMGNTEAFF. In DNA, the CDR3 is TGTGCCAGTAGTAAAGGGACAGGGATGGGGAACACTGAAGCTTTCTTT.

The chain combines TRBV9 with TRBJ1-1; tentative D call: TRBD1 (5 bases). Germline assignment: CDR1 SGDLS and CDR2 YYNGEE. The CDR3 covers 15 residues. V was pared by 5 bases and J by 2 bases, with 16 bases between. The DNA of the CDR3 is TGTGCCAGCAGTCGTAGGTCGGGACCTAACACTGAAGCTTTCTTT. Residues: CASSRRSGPNTEAFF.

On this clone: Distinct nucleotide sequences in the sample also encode this CDR3. The rearrangement links TRBV5-1 to TRBJ2-5; 11 nucleotides line up with TRBD1. The CDR3 contains 16 residues. V lost 4 bases, J lost 0 bases, and 5 bases stayed unmatched. Germline V lookup: CDR1 SGHRS, CDR2 YFSETQ. The CDR3 is CASSGGTGGYQETQYF. CDR3 in DNA: TGCGCCAGCAGCGGGGGGACAGGGGGTTACCAAGAGACCCAGTACTTC. Filled out from reference TRBV5-1 and TRBJ2-5, the complete variable domain reads KAGVTQTPRYLIKTRGQQVTLSCSPISGHRSVSWYQQTPGQGLQFLFEYFSETQRNKGNFPGRFSGRQFSNSRSEMNVSTLELGDSALYLCASSGGTGGYQETQYFGPGTRLLVL.

The count of this clone is one. The rearrangement uses TRBV11-2 and TRBJ1-2; D is perhaps TRBD1 (6 bases). The CDR3 runs 13 residues. Trimming removed 3 bases at V and 8 bases at J, with 13 bases between. CDR1 and CDR2 (germline): SGHAT, FQNNGV. Here the CDR3 reads CASSFGDMRGYTF. DNA for the CDR3: TGTGCCAGCAGCTTCGGGGACATGCGCGGCTACACCTTC.

The chain joins TRBV30 to TRBJ2-2; TRBD2 aligns across 8 bases. Germline trimming cut 4 bases from V and 2 bases from J; bases unmatched to any gene: 6. The CDR3 totals 15 residues. CDR1 is GTSNPN, CDR2 SVGIG, per germline (reference sequence). CDR3 bases: TGTGCCTGGAAGGTCAGCGGGGGAAACACCGGGGAGCTGTTTTTT. Residues: CAWKVSGGNTGELFF.

This clone has a single count. The V call is TRBV19, the J call TRBJ1-1; D gene uncertain. V lost 5 bases and J 2 bases, leaving 15 bases between the germline ends. The CDR3 has 15 amino acids. Germline values: CDR1 LNHDA, CDR2 SQIVND (reference sequence). CDR3 loop: CASSPRMAQNTEAFF. The CDR3 DNA reads TGTGCCAGTAGTCCAAGGATGGCACAAAACACTGAAGCTTTCTTT. The whole variable domain, remainder taken from reference TRBV19 and TRBJ1-1, is DGGITQSPKYLFRKEGQNVTLSCEQNLNHDAMYWYRQDPGQGLRLIYYSQIVNDFQKGDIAEGYSVSREKKESFPLTVTSAQKNPTAFYLCASSPRMAQNTEAFFGQGTRLTVV.

This clone appeared once. V gene TRBV9 combines with J gene TRBJ2-1, with 7 bases matching TRBD2. V was pared by 4 bases and J by 4 bases, with 5 bases of the junction left unmatched. The germline CDR1 and CDR2 sequences are SGDLS and YYNGEE. The CDR3 runs 14 residues. The CDR3 DNA sequence: TGTGCCAGCAGCCCTGGACTAGTTTACAATGAGCAGTTCTTC. Its translation: CASSPGLVYNEQFF. The full variable domain, with the rest looked up from reference TRBV9 and TRBJ2-1, is DSGVTQTPKHLITATGQRVTLRCSPRSGDLSVYWYQQSLDQGLQFLIQYYNGEERAKGNILERFSAQQFPDLHSELNLSSLELGDSALYFCASSPGLVYNEQFFGPGTRLTVL.

V and J are TRBV10-2 and TRBJ2-1, with TRBD2 matching over 7 bases. Germline loops: CDR1 WSHSY, CDR2 SAAADI. V shed 4 bases, J shed 8 bases, and the junction held 11 bases outside the gene matches. This CDR3 is built from 15 residues. CDR3 nucleotide sequence: TGCGCCAGCAGTGTTAGCAGCGGGGCCGGGGATGAGCAGTTCTTC. Its translation is CASSVSSGAGDEQFF.

The rearrangement joins TRBV5-8 to TRBJ1-1, with 8 bases matching TRBD1. Trimming cost V 4 bases and J 5 bases; bases outside gene matches: 7. Germline V gene data show CDR1 as SGHTS and CDR2 as YDEGEE. The CDR3 loop spans 14 amino acids. The CDR3 bases are TGTGCCAGCAGCAGGTCCGGGACAGGTACTGAAGCTTTCTTT. Translated: CASSRSGTGTEAFF.

The CDR3, as DNA: TGTGCCTGGAGGCGAAAGCGGGATAACTACGAGCAGTACTTC. Protein product: CAWRRKRDNYEQYF. The rearrangement links TRBV30 to TRBJ2-7; TRBD2 matches 7 bases. CDR3 length: 14 residues. V gave up 3 bases and J gave up 3 bases; unmatched junction bases: 8. From germline, CDR1 is GTSNPN and CDR2 SVGIG (reference sequence).

The CDR3 region is CASSNYRDREAFF. Written as DNA, the CDR3 is TGTGCCAGCAGCAATTACAGGGACCGGGAAGCTTTCTTT. J is TRBJ1-1 and V is TRBV6-5; possibly TRBD1 for D (6 bases). The V gene lost 6 bases and the J gene lost 8 bases, with 16 bases spanning the gap. The CDR3 totals 13 residues. CDR1 and CDR2 from the germline V gene are MNHEY and SVGAGI.

The chain uses TRBV11-3 and TRBJ2-3, with 7 bases aligning to TRBD1. V shed 2 bases and J 2 bases; nucleotides not matched to a gene: 7. The CDR3 totals 16 residues. Germline V gene sequence: CDR1 SGHNT, CDR2 YENEEA. CDR3 in amino acids: CASSLKRTGFTDTQYF. CDR3 sequence (DNA): TGTGCCAGCAGCTTAAAAAGGACAGGATTCACAGATACGCAGTATTTT.

This clone was seen many times. This chain uses TRBV19 with TRBJ1-6, with D possibly being TRBD1 (6 bases). V was shortened by 8 bases and J by 10 bases, with 12 bases between the two germline ends. The germline V gene has CDR1 LNHDA and CDR2 SQIVND (reference sequence). This CDR3 has 12 residues. CDR3 sequence reads: CASAYRDSPLHF. The CDR3 DNA reads TGTGCCAGTGCGTACAGGGACTCACCCCTCCACTTT. Complete variable domain (other parts from reference TRBV19 and TRBJ1-6): DGGITQSPKYLFRKEGQNVTLSCEQNLNHDAMYWYRQDPGQGLRLIYYSQIVNDFQKGDIAEGYSVSREKKESFPLTVTSAQKNPTAFYLCASAYRDSPLHFGNGTRLTVT.

The CDR3 DNA reads as TGTGCCAGCACCCCGAGAGGGCCTTTCTCGGGCACTGAAGCTTTCTTT. Its protein product is CASTPRGPFSGTEAFF. The V and J genes are TRBV6-2 or TRBV6-3 and TRBJ1-1; D gene ambiguous. The germline V gene has CDR1 MNHEY and CDR2 SVGEGT. The CDR3 loop spans 16 amino acids. The ends were cut back, 7 bases at V and 4 bases at J, with 22 bases in the middle.

This sequence joins TRBV6-5 and TRBJ1-1; possibly TRBD1 for D (6 bases). The CDR3 is 13 residues long. CDR1 is MNHEY and CDR2 is SVGAGI in the germline V gene. V was trimmed by 7 bases and J by 6 bases, leaving 15 bases between them. The CDR3 nucleotides are TGTGCCAGCAAAGGAGGTGGGGGCGCTGAAGCTTTCTTT. Its protein product is CASKGGGGAEAFF.

The V call is TRBV9, the J call TRBJ1-2, with D tentatively TRBD1 (5 bases). This CDR3 contains 14 residues. The ends were cut back, 7 bases at V and 4 bases at J, with 17 bases in the middle. Germline CDR1 and CDR2: SGDLS and YYNGEE. In DNA form, the CDR3 reads TGTGCCAGCGTGCCCCCGGGGACCCTCTATGGCTACACCTTC. Its protein product is CASVPPGTLYGYTF.

The rearrangement uses TRBV21-1 and TRBJ2-7; the table names TRBD2, a call not compared with the DNA. TRBV21-1 is a recognized pseudogene. The CDR3 totals 17 residues. CDR3 sequence: CASSDGTSGAPSYEQYF. In nucleotides, the CDR3 is TGTGCCAGCAGCGACGGGACTAGCGGGGCCCCTTCCTACGAGCAGTACTTC.

CDR3 protein: CATSDRQDIYNEQFF. The CDR3 DNA sequence: TGTGCCACCAGTGATCGACAGGACATCTACAATGAGCAGTTCTTC. This chain links TRBV24-1 with TRBJ2-1; perhaps TRBD1 as D (6 bases). The ends were cut back, 3 bases at V and 3 bases at J, with 11 bases in the middle. This CDR3 has 15 amino acids. Looked up from germline, CDR1 is KGHDR and CDR2 is SFDVKD.

J is TRBJ1-1 and V is TRBV5-1; 7 bases are shared with TRBD1. With 0 bases clipped from V and 8 bases from J, the junction kept 4 bases outside the gene matches. Germline values: CDR1 SGHRS, CDR2 YFSETQ. CDR3 length equals 13 residues. The CDR3 sequence is CASSLADRIEAFF. The CDR3 DNA is TGCGCCAGCAGCTTGGCGGACAGGATAGAAGCTTTCTTT.

There are a few counts of this clone. The chain employs TRBV23-1 and TRBJ2-2, with D perhaps TRBD1 (5 bases). TRBV23-1 is an ORF for which the function is uncertain. The V end lost 3 bases, the J end lost 5 bases, and 10 bases lay between the germline ends. The CDR3 consists of 14 residues. The CDR3 here is CASSHPDRTGELFF. The DNA for the CDR3 is TGCGCCAGCAGTCACCCCGACAGAACCGGGGAGCTGTTTTTT.

The chain is built from TRBV4-1 and TRBJ1-2; D gene ambiguous. The germline V gene has CDR1 MGHRA and CDR2 YSYEKL. The germline V and J ends were trimmed by 0 bases and 1 base, with 6 bases remaining between them. CDR3 length: 14 residues. Here the CDR3 DNA reads TGCGCCAGCAGCCAAGAGGGCTATAACTATGGCTACACCTTC. Residues: CASSQEGYNYGYTF.

The rearrangement links TRBV7-9 to TRBJ2-1, with 10 bases matching TRBD1. The CDR3 has 12 residues. From germline, CDR1 is SEHNR and CDR2 FQNEAQ (reference sequence). The trim removed 10 bases at V and 9 bases at J, leaving 6 bases unmatched. The CDR3 sequence: CATRDRGFEQFF. The DNA of the CDR3 is TGTGCCACCCGGGACAGGGGATTTGAGCAGTTCTTC. The whole variable domain, filled in from reference TRBV7-9 and TRBJ2-1, reads DTGVSQNPRHKITKRGQNVTFRCDPISEHNRLYWYRQTLGQGPEFLTYFQNEAQLEKSRLLSDRFSAERPKGSFSTLEIQRTEQGDSAMYLCATRDRGFEQFFGPGTRLTVL.

The CDR3 DNA follows: TGCGCCAGCAGCCAAGGCCGGGTTTCCTACGAGCAGTACTTC. This sequence encodes CASSQGRVSYEQYF. This rearrangement joins TRBV4-1 to TRBJ2-7, with D uncertain. Trimming pared 1 base from V and 1 base from J, leaving 8 bases between. This CDR3 has 14 amino acids. Germline values: CDR1 MGHRA, CDR2 YSYEKL.

This clone was seen once. In DNA form, the CDR3 reads TGTGCCAGCAGTTGGAACAGGGGGGACTATGGCTACACCTTC. It translates to CASSWNRGDYGYTF. The V and J genes are TRBV27 and TRBJ1-2; 8 bases align to TRBD1. The CDR3 consists of 14 residues. Trimming cost V 4 bases and J 3 bases; bases outside gene matches: 4. Germline V gene data show CDR1 as MNHEY and CDR2 as SMNVEV (reference sequence).

The rearrangement uses TRBV23-1 and TRBJ2-6, with 8 bases aligning to TRBD1. TRBV23-1 is an ORF, and what it does is uncertain. CDR3 size: 17 residues. V shed 3 bases and J 8 bases; nucleotides not matched to a gene: 12. The CDR3 DNA reads as TGCGCCAGCAGTCACTTCGATACAGGGGGACATACCAACGTCCTGACTTTC. As protein: CASSHFDTGGHTNVLTF.

The V gene is TRBV7-2, the J gene TRBJ1-5; TRBD1 aligns across 8 bases. Trimming at V came to 5 bases and at J to 7 bases, leaving 4 bases not matched to a gene. Germline CDR1 and CDR2: SGHTA and FQGNSA. The CDR3 spans 13 residues. In nucleotides, the CDR3 is TGTGCCAGCAGCGCCCGACAGGGGCAGCCCCAGCATTTT. This translates into CASSARQGQPQHF.

V and J are TRBV2 and TRBJ2-7; either TRBD1 or TRBD2 may fit D (5 bases each). Germline V gene lookup returns CDR1 SNHLY and CDR2 FYNNEI. This CDR3 comprises 13 residues. Trimming shortened V by 5 bases and J by 1 base, and 9 bases separated the two germline ends. The CDR3 region is CASSFGASYEQYF. The CDR3 DNA follows: TGTGCCAGCAGTTTCGGGGCTTCCTACGAGCAGTACTTC.